These 21 T cell receptor beta chains originate from one sample sequenced in a study of shared clonotypes between healthy human individuals. Produced via immunoSEQ multiplex PCR; TCRdb's table is partial and in-frame only. The sample has around 2.1 million clones, approximately 94% seen once. Terminally differentiated effector memory CD45RA+ cells were left out of the naive CD8 fraction, which was CD45RO-negative and positively selected for CCR7. The source material was naive CD8+ T cells from PBMCs. The receptors stem from a man in his late teens or twenties in good health. Some clones in this sample may be carry-over from other donors' samples.

This chain links TRBV27 with TRBJ1-4, with D perhaps TRBD1 (6 bases). V was clipped by 7 bases and J by 11 bases, with 11 bases between them. CDR1 is MNHEY and CDR2 is SMNVEV in the germline V gene (reference sequence). The CDR3 runs to 11 residues. The CDR3 protein is CASKGGFKLFF. Here the CDR3 DNA reads TGTGCCAGCAAAGGGGGATTTAAACTGTTTTTT.

For this clone: In the same sample, other DNA sequences code for this CDR3. This sequence joins TRBV28 and TRBJ1-1, with no clear D. CDR1 is MDHEN, CDR2 SYDVKM, per germline. The CDR3 totals 13 residues. Trimming shortened V by 2 bases and J by 2 bases, and 6 bases separated the two germline ends. The CDR3: CASSLVDNTEAFF. The CDR3 DNA is TGTGCCAGCAGTTTAGTAGACAACACTGAAGCTTTCTTT.

The rearrangement links TRBV10-3 to TRBJ2-1, with D possibly being TRBD1 (7 bases). Germline V gene lookup returns CDR1 ENHRY and CDR2 SYGVKD. V lost 6 bases to trimming and J lost 2 bases, with 14 bases between them. This CDR3 is built from 15 residues. Here the CDR3 reads CAISQGGATYNEQFF. In nucleotides, the CDR3 is TGTGCCATCAGCCAGGGGGGCGCAACCTACAATGAGCAGTTCTTC.

This sequence joins TRBV7-9 and TRBJ1-1; D gene unclear. V gave up 7 bases and J gave up 1 base, with 19 bases separating them. Looked up from germline, CDR1 is SEHNR and CDR2 is FQNEAQ (reference sequence). This CDR3 region has 16 residues. The CDR3 spells CASIPGSENPNTEAFF. CDR3 coding DNA: TGTGCCAGCATACCAGGATCGGAGAACCCGAACACTGAAGCTTTCTTT.

The genes are TRBV29-1 and TRBJ1-5; D remains ambiguous. Germline V lookup: CDR1 SQVTM, CDR2 ANQGSEA. The CDR3 is 13 amino acids. V shed 7 bases and J shed 6 bases, with 16 bases lying between them. CDR3 coding DNA: TGCAGCGCCGTGACCGGGCTGGGTCAGCCCCAGCATTTT. Its translation: CSAVTGLGQPQHF.

The chain employs TRBV19 and TRBJ1-5, with D maybe TRBD1 (5 bases). The germline gives CDR1 LNHDA, CDR2 SQIVND (reference sequence). V shed 6 bases and J shed 1 base, with 13 bases lying between them. The CDR3 totals 15 residues. CDR3 region: CASSSRAGSNQPQHF. CDR3 coding DNA: TGTGCCAGTAGCTCCAGGGCGGGCAGCAATCAGCCCCAGCATTTT.

The rearrangement uses TRBV18 and TRBJ1-3; tentatively, D is TRBD1 (6 bases). This CDR3 has 14 residues. The germline V gene has CDR1 KGHSH and CDR2 LQKENI. V shed 7 bases and J shed 2 bases, with 12 bases lying between them. The CDR3 coding sequence is TGTGCCAGCTTCCCGACAGGAGCTGGAAACACCATATATTTT. Amino acids: CASFPTGAGNTIYF.

The rearrangement links TRBV11-3 to TRBJ1-1; D is uncertain. The germline CDR1 and CDR2 sequences are SGHNT and YENEEA. V was trimmed by 5 bases and J by 6 bases, leaving 13 bases between them. This CDR3 region has 13 residues. CDR3 sequence reads: CASSADPGAEAFF. Here the CDR3 DNA reads TGTGCCAGCAGCGCCGACCCAGGCGCTGAAGCTTTCTTT.

The chain couples TRBV4-1 to TRBJ2-2; perhaps TRBD1 as D (5 bases). The CDR3 is made up of 13 amino acids. V lost 2 bases, J lost 4 bases, and 5 bases lay in between. Germline V CDR1 and CDR2: MGHRA, YSYEKL. The DNA for the CDR3 is TGCGCCAGCAGCCAAAGGGGCACCGGGGAGCTGTTTTTT. It encodes CASSQRGTGELFF.

The chain links TRBV2 to TRBJ1-5; D may be TRBD1 (6 bases). Trimming shortened V by 2 bases and J by 7 bases, and 12 bases separated the two germline ends. Germline CDR1 reads SNHLY; CDR2 reads FYNNEI. This CDR3 comprises 14 residues. The CDR3 nucleotides are TGTGCCAGCAGTGAACGGGGGGCGGGACAGCCCCAGCATTTT. Its translation: CASSERGAGQPQHF.

The rearrangement links TRBV28 to TRBJ2-1, with a tentative D call TRBD2 (6 bases). The germline V and J ends were trimmed by 5 bases and 8 bases, with 16 bases remaining between them. In germline, CDR1 is MDHEN, CDR2 SYDVKM. The CDR3 runs to 14 residues. The CDR3 nucleotides are TGTGCCAGCAGTCCGGGGAGGCTGAGCGATGAGCAGTTCTTC. This codes for CASSPGRLSDEQFF. Together with reference TRBV28 and TRBJ2-1, the CDR3 gives the full variable domain: DVKVTQSSRYLVKRTGEKVFLECVQDMDHENMFWYRQDPGLGLRLIYFSYDVKMKEKGDIPEGYSVSREKKERFSLILESASTNQTSMYLCASSPGRLSDEQFFGPGTRLTVL.

The V and J genes are TRBV29-1 and TRBJ2-7; the D is unclear. Trimming took 7 bases from V and 0 from J, leaving 10 bases between them. Germline CDR1 SQVTM, CDR2 ANQGSEA. The CDR3 is made up of 12 amino acids. CDR3 in DNA: TGCAGCGCCTTTGGCGGCTCCTACGAGCAGTACTTC. This sequence encodes CSAFGGSYEQYF.

The chain recombines TRBV5-4 with TRBJ2-3, with 7 nucleotides matching TRBD1. The J segment lost 2 bases and the V segment lost 2 bases, leaving 8 bases of the junction unmatched. CDR1 and CDR2 from the germline V gene are SGHNT and YYREEE (reference sequence). The CDR3 extends over 16 amino acids. CDR3 in DNA: TGTGCCAGCAGCTTTGATCAACAGGGGTACACAGATACGCAGTATTTT. Protein product: CASSFDQQGYTDTQYF.

The J gene is TRBJ2-7, the V gene TRBV11-2, with TRBD2 matching over 9 bases. CDR1 is SGHAT and CDR2 is FQNNGV in the germline V gene. The CDR3 spans 15 residues. The ends lost 0 bases at V and 2 bases at J; junction bases unmatched: 2. CDR3 bases: TGTGCCAGCAGCTTAGAGACTAGCGGTGCCTACGAGCAGTACTTC. The encoded protein is CASSLETSGAYEQYF.

The chain has TRBV6-5 and TRBJ2-3; D is unclear. Germline V gene lookup returns CDR1 MNHEY and CDR2 SVGAGI. The CDR3 sequence is 12 residues long. Deletions cut 5 bases from V and 5 bases from J, with 8 bases between. In nucleotides, the CDR3 is TGTGCCAGCAGTCCCTCGGGAGATACGCAGTATTTT. It encodes CASSPSGDTQYF.

Only a few counts were recorded for this clone. The V call is TRBV2, the J call TRBJ2-7; D not resolved. This CDR3 region has 10 residues. The V and J ends lost 4 bases and 5 bases respectively, with 3 bases between them. The germline gives CDR1 SNHLY, CDR2 FYNNEI. The CDR3, as DNA: TGTGCCAGCAGTGTCCACGAGCAGTACTTC. Amino acids: CASSVHEQYF.

The genes are TRBV19 and TRBJ1-2; 8 nucleotides align to TRBD1. Trimming cost V 3 bases and J 4 bases; bases outside gene matches: 4. CDR3 length: 14 residues. CDR1 LNHDA and CDR2 SQIVND come from the germline V gene (reference sequence). The DNA of the CDR3 is TGTGCCAGTAGTATCCTGGACAGGGCCTATGGCTACACCTTC. Protein sequence: CASSILDRAYGYTF. Looking up the rest from reference TRBV19 and TRBJ1-2 gives the full variable domain: DGGITQSPKYLFRKEGQNVTLSCEQNLNHDAMYWYRQDPGQGLRLIYYSQIVNDFQKGDIAEGYSVSREKKESFPLTVTSAQKNPTAFYLCASSILDRAYGYTFGSGTRLTVV.

The rearrangement uses TRBV27 and TRBJ2-7; D remains unclear. Trimming removed 7 bases at V and 3 bases at J, with 22 bases between. This CDR3 has 16 amino acids. Looked up from germline, CDR1 is MNHEY and CDR2 is SMNVEV (reference sequence). CDR3 nucleotides: TGTGCCAGCAATAATCGTACGGGCCGCAGCTTCTACGAGCAGTACTTC. Amino acids: CASNNRTGRSFYEQYF.

The chain uses TRBV28 and TRBJ2-7; possible D gene TRBD1, 6 bases. The germline gives CDR1 MDHEN, CDR2 SYDVKM. The CDR3 loop spans 11 amino acids. Trimming took 4 bases from V and 6 from J, leaving 7 bases between them. Written as DNA, the CDR3 is TGTGCCAGCAGTTGGGGGCCCGAGCAGTACTTC. Its translation: CASSWGPEQYF. The complete variable domain, with remaining parts taken from reference TRBV28 and TRBJ2-7, reads DVKVTQSSRYLVKRTGEKVFLECVQDMDHENMFWYRQDPGLGLRLIYFSYDVKMKEKGDIPEGYSVSREKKERFSLILESASTNQTSMYLCASSWGPEQYFGPGTRLTVT.

This chain uses TRBV27 with TRBJ2-1, with 8 bases lining up with TRBD2. The CDR3 covers 16 residues. Germline V gives CDR1 MNHEY, CDR2 SMNVEV (reference sequence). V trimming: 5 bases; J trimming: 8 bases; junction bases outside the gene matches: 14. For the CDR3, the DNA is TGTGCCAGCAGTCCAAGAGCGGGAGTAATAACGGATGAGCAGTTCTTC. Translating gives CASSPRAGVITDEQFF.

The chain is built from TRBV19 and TRBJ1-5, with 7 bases identical to TRBD1. Unmatched junction bases numbered 7, after V lost 8 bases and J lost 6 bases. CDR3 length equals 13 residues. Germline assignment: CDR1 LNHDA and CDR2 SQIVND (reference sequence). The CDR3 reads CASGTGAAQPQHF. Written as DNA, the CDR3 is TGTGCCAGTGGTACAGGGGCGGCTCAGCCCCAGCATTTT. The full variable domain, in which reference TRBV19 and TRBJ1-5 provide the parts outside the CDR3, is DGGITQSPKYLFRKEGQNVTLSCEQNLNHDAMYWYRQDPGQGLRLIYYSQIVNDFQKGDIAEGYSVSREKKESFPLTVTSAQKNPTAFYLCASGTGAAQPQHFGDGTRLSIL.